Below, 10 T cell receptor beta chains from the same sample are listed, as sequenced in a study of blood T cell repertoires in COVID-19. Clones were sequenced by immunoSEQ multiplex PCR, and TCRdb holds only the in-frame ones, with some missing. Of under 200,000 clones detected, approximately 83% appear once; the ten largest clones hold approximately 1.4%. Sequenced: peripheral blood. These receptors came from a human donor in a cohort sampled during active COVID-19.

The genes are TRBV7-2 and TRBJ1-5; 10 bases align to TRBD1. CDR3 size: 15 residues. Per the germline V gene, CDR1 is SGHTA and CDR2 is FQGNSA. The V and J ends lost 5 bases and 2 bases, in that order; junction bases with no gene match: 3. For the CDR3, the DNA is TGTGCCAGCAGCATAGGACAGGGGGGCAATCAGCCCCAGCATTTT. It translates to CASSIGQGGNQPQHF.

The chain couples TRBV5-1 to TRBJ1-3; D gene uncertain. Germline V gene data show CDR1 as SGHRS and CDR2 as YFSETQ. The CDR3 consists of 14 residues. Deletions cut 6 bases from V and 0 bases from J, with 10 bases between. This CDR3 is CASKPESSGNTIYF. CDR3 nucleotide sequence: TGCGCCAGCAAACCCGAGAGCTCTGGAAACACCATATATTTT.

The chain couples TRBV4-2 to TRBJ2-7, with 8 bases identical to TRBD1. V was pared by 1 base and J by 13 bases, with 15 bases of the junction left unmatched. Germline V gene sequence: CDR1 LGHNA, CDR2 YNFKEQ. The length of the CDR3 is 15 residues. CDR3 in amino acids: CASSQGTGGLFFSYF. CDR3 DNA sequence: TGTGCCAGCAGCCAAGGTACAGGGGGTCTTTTCTTCTCTTACTTC.

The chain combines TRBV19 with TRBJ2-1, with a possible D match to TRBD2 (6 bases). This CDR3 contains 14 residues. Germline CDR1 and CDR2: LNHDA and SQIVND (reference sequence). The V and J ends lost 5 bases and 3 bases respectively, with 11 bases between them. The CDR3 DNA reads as TGTGCCAGTAGTGGGCTAGCGATCTACAATGAGCAGTTCTTC. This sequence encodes CASSGLAIYNEQFF.

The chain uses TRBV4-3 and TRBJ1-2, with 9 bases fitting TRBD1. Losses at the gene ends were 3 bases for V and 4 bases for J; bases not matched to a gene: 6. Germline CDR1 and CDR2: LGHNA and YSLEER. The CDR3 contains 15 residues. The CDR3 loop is CASSQRQGGTYGYTF. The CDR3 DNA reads TGCGCCAGCAGCCAGCGACAGGGGGGTACCTATGGCTACACCTTC.

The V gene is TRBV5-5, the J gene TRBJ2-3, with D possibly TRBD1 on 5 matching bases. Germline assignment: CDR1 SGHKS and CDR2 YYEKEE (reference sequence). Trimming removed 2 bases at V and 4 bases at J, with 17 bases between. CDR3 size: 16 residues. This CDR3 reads CASSFVQGARPDTQYF. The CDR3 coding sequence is TGTGCCAGCAGCTTCGTTCAAGGGGCTCGACCAGATACGCAGTATTTT.

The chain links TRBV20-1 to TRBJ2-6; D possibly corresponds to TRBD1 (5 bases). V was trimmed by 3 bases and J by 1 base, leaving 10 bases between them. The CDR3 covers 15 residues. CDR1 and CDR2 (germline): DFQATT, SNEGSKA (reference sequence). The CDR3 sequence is CSASRRGSGANVLTF. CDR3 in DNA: TGCAGTGCTAGTCGAAGGGGTTCTGGGGCCAACGTCCTGACTTTC.

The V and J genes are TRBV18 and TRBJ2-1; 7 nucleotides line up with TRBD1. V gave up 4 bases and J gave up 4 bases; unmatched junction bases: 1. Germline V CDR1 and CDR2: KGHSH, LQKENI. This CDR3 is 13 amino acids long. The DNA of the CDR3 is TGTGCCAGCTCACAGGGACAGTACAATGAGCAGTTCTTC. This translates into CASSQGQYNEQFF.

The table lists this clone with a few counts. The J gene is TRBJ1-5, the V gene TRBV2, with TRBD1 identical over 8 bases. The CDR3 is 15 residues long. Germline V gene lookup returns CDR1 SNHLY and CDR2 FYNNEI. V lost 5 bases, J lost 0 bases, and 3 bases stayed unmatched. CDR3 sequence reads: CASSPQGASNQPQHF. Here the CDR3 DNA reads TGTGCCAGCAGTCCTCAGGGGGCTAGCAATCAGCCCCAGCATTTT.

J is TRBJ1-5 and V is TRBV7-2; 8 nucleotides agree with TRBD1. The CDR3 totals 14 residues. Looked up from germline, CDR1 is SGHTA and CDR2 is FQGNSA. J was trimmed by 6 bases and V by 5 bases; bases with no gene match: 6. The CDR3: CASSAGGAGQPQHF. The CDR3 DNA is TGTGCCAGCAGCGCAGGGGGCGCAGGTCAGCCCCAGCATTTT. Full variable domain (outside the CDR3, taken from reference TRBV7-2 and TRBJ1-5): GAGVSQSPSNKVTEKGKDVELRCDPISGHTALYWYRQSLGQGLEFLIYFQGNSAPDKSGLPSDRFSAERTGGSVSTLTIQRTQQEDSAVYLCASSAGGAGQPQHFGDGTRLSIL.